The 23 T cell receptor beta chains below all came from one sample that was sequenced in a study of OX40 agonist ivuxolimab in advanced cancers. Sequencing used immunoSEQ multiplex PCR; TCRdb keeps in-frame clones, though not all of them. Here the sample spans fewer than 90,000 clones, less than 90% being singletons. The source was CD4+ or CD8+ T cells sorted from blood, collected in a trial of the OX40 agonist ivuxolimab. These receptors originate from an adult with an advanced solid tumor such as melanoma, head and neck, liver or kidney cancer.

The chain links TRBV7-6 to TRBJ2-7, with D perhaps matching TRBD1 or TRBD2 (5 bases each). The V end lost 1 base, the J end lost 2 bases, and 12 bases lay between the germline ends. The germline V gene encodes CDR1 SGHVS and CDR2 FNYEAQ. This CDR3 has 15 amino acids. In DNA, the CDR3 is TGTGCCAGCAGCTTAGGAGGGACCCCGACCTACGAGCAGTACTTC. Encoded protein: CASSLGGTPTYEQYF. Using reference TRBV7-6 and TRBJ2-7 for the parts outside the CDR3, the full variable domain is GAGVSQSPRYKVTKRGQDVALRCDPISGHVSLYWYRQALGQGPEFLTYFNYEAQQDKSGLPNDRFSAERPEGSISTLTIQRTEQRDSAMYRCASSLGGTPTYEQYFGPGTRLTVT.

This clone was detected only once. The chain joins TRBV7-3 to TRBJ2-2; tentatively, D is TRBD1 (6 bases). CDR1 is SGHTA and CDR2 is FQGTGA in the germline V gene. Trimming pared 2 bases from V and 1 base from J, leaving 11 bases between. The CDR3 is 16 amino acids. Here the CDR3 reads CASSLGVRGNTGELFF. For the CDR3, the DNA is TGTGCCAGCAGCTTAGGAGTCAGGGGGAACACCGGGGAGCTGTTTTTT.

This chain uses TRBV25-1 with TRBJ2-7; 8 bases match TRBD1. Per the germline V gene, CDR1 is MGHDK and CDR2 is SYGVNS. V shed 6 bases and J 2 bases; nucleotides not matched to a gene: 9. There are 15 residues in the CDR3. The CDR3 DNA reads TGTGCCAGCAGCGATACAGGGGGATCCCCCTACGAGCAGTACTTC. Residues: CASSDTGGSPYEQYF.

The chain couples TRBV20-1 to TRBJ2-1, with D unresolved. The CDR3 length is 10 residues. Trimming took off 6 bases at V and 7 bases at J, with 7 bases between the two ends. The germline V gene has CDR1 DFQATT and CDR2 SNEGSKA (reference sequence). This CDR3 is CSAGTNEQFF. The CDR3 coding sequence is TGCAGTGCAGGAACGAATGAGCAGTTCTTC.

The chain links TRBV7-8 to TRBJ1-2, with D perhaps matching TRBD1 (6 bases). The V gene's germline CDR1 is SGHVS and CDR2 FQNEAQ. V shed 5 bases and J shed 3 bases, with 16 bases lying between them. The CDR3 runs to 15 residues. The CDR3 nucleotides read TGTGCCAGCAGCCTTATGGGGACACCTTACTATGGCTACACCTTC. Translation gives CASSLMGTPYYGYTF.

This sequence joins TRBV12-5 and TRBJ2-1; D is undetermined. Trimming took off 0 bases at V and 1 base at J, with 13 bases between the two ends. The germline V gene has CDR1 LGHNT and CDR2 FRNRAP. This CDR3 spans 17 amino acids. The CDR3 coding sequence is TGTGCTAGTGGTTTGGTACTGGGGTTTTCTTCCTACAATGAGCAGTTCTTC. The encoded protein is CASGLVLGFSSYNEQFF.

This chain links TRBV6-1 with TRBJ1-6, with D possibly being TRBD1 (5 bases). This CDR3 region has 16 residues. Germline CDR1 reads MNHNS; CDR2 reads SASEGT. Trimming removed 2 bases from V and 8 bases from J, with 16 bases in between. CDR3 in amino acids: CASSELADSVYSPLHF. The CDR3 DNA is TGTGCCAGCAGTGAACTGGCCGACAGCGTCTATTCACCCCTCCACTTT.

This sequence joins TRBV25-1 and TRBJ1-3; tentatively, D is TRBD1 (6 bases). Germline V gene lookup returns CDR1 MGHDK and CDR2 SYGVNS. The CDR3 extends over 17 amino acids. Trimming left V 1 base short and J 0 bases short, with 13 bases between. The DNA of the CDR3 is TGTGCCAGCAGTGAATCGAACAGGGCCTACTCTGGAAACACCATATATTTT. Residues: CASSESNRAYSGNTIYF.

The chain combines TRBV9 with TRBJ2-5; 9 bases line up with TRBD2. The CDR3 spans 15 residues. The germline V gene encodes CDR1 SGDLS and CDR2 YYNGEE. The J segment lost 5 bases and the V segment lost 3 bases, leaving 8 bases of the junction unmatched. In nucleotides, the CDR3 is TGTGCCAGCAGCGCGGCTAGCGGGGTTTATGAGACCCAGTACTTC. This encodes CASSAASGVYETQYF.

The chain uses TRBV5-6 and TRBJ2-7; a weak D match, TRBD1 (5 bases). V was clipped by 4 bases and J by 6 bases, with 11 bases between them. This CDR3 spans 12 amino acids. Germline V CDR1 and CDR2: SGHDT, YYEEEE. This chain's CDR3 is CASSTGQFEQYF. Written as DNA, the CDR3 is TGTGCCAGCAGCACCGGACAATTCGAGCAGTACTTC.

This rearrangement joins TRBV6-6 to TRBJ2-7, with D perhaps TRBD1 or TRBD2 (6 bases each). Germline values: CDR1 MNHNY, CDR2 SVGAGI (reference sequence). The CDR3 consists of 14 residues. Between the trimmed V and J ends, which lost 4 bases and 9 bases, there was a span of 19 bases. As DNA, the CDR3 is TGTGCCAGCAGTTCGCCGGAGGGGGGCGGGTGGCAGTACTTC. It yields the protein CASSSPEGGGWQYF.

This chain connects TRBV11-2 to TRBJ2-7; the D gene is possibly TRBD2 (5 bases). The CDR3 length is 13 residues. CDR1 SGHAT and CDR2 FQNNGV come from the germline V gene. Trimming took 4 bases from V and 2 from J, leaving 9 bases between them. CDR3: CASSSKGAYEQYF. The DNA of the CDR3 is TGTGCCAGCAGCTCCAAGGGAGCCTACGAGCAGTACTTC. The variable domain in full, with the rest retrieved from reference TRBV11-2 and TRBJ2-7, is EAGVAQSPRYKIIEKRQSVAFWCNPISGHATLYWYQQILGQGPKLLIQFQNNGVVDDSQLPKDRFSAERLKGVDSTLKIQPAKLEDSAVYLCASSSKGAYEQYFGPGTRLTVT.

The V gene is TRBV5-6, the J gene TRBJ2-3; D gene ambiguous. This CDR3 comprises 11 residues. Germline-derived CDR1 and CDR2 are SGHDT and YYEEEE. V gave up 0 bases and J gave up 7 bases, with 3 bases separating them. CDR3 coding DNA: TGTGCCAGCAGCTTGGAAAATACGCAGTATTTT. Translation gives CASSLENTQYF. The full variable domain, in which reference TRBV5-6 and TRBJ2-3 provide the parts outside the CDR3, is DAGVTQSPTHLIKTRGQQVTLRCSPKSGHDTVSWYQQALGQGPQFIFQYYEEEERQRGNFPDRFSGHQFPNYSSELNVNALLLGDSALYLCASSLENTQYFGPGTRLTVL.

The chain carries TRBV7-9 and TRBJ2-6, with 8 bases aligning to TRBD1. In germline, CDR1 is SEHNR, CDR2 FQNEAQ (reference sequence). V dropped 1 base and J dropped 2; count of bases not matched to a gene: 1. This CDR3 has 16 residues. CDR3 amino acids: CASSLGQGTGANVLTF. CDR3 nucleotide sequence: TGTGCCAGCAGCTTAGGACAGGGGACTGGGGCCAACGTCCTGACTTTC.

In this sample, this clone turned up a few times. This specimen includes other DNA sequences encoding the same CDR3. The genes are TRBV6-5 and TRBJ1-3, with 7 bases identical to TRBD1. The ends lost 6 bases at V and 0 bases at J; junction bases unmatched: 2. There are 14 residues in the CDR3. Germline V CDR1 and CDR2: MNHEY, SVGAGI. CDR3 sequence: CASSRQGSGNTIYF. The CDR3 DNA follows: TGTGCCAGCAGCCGACAGGGCTCTGGAAACACCATATATTTT.

The chain combines TRBV19 with TRBJ2-7; 9 positions agree with TRBD2. This CDR3 contains 16 residues. CDR1 is LNHDA, CDR2 SQIVND, per germline (reference sequence). V lost 6 bases to trimming and J lost 3 bases; unmatched junction nucleotides: 12. The CDR3 coding sequence is TGTGCCAGTAGCTCCACAGGGGTAGCGGGGGTCTACGAGCAGTACTTC. This codes for CASSSTGVAGVYEQYF. The full variable domain, completed using reference TRBV19 and TRBJ2-7, is DGGITQSPKYLFRKEGQNVTLSCEQNLNHDAMYWYRQDPGQGLRLIYYSQIVNDFQKGDIAEGYSVSREKKESFPLTVTSAQKNPTAFYLCASSSTGVAGVYEQYFGPGTRLTVT.

The V gene is TRBV7-2, the J gene TRBJ2-1, with TRBD2 matching over 8 bases. The germline V gene has CDR1 SGHTA and CDR2 FQGNSA. Germline trimming cut 5 bases from V and 0 bases from J; bases unmatched to any gene: 3. The length of the CDR3 is 15 residues. This chain's CDR3 is CASSLSGGSYNEQFF. The CDR3 DNA follows: TGTGCCAGCAGCCTCAGCGGGGGCTCCTACAATGAGCAGTTCTTC. The variable domain in full, with the rest retrieved from reference TRBV7-2 and TRBJ2-1, is GAGVSQSPSNKVTEKGKDVELRCDPISGHTALYWYRQSLGQGLEFLIYFQGNSAPDKSGLPSDRFSAERTGGSVSTLTIQRTQQEDSAVYLCASSLSGGSYNEQFFGPGTRLTVL.

In this sample, this clone turned up a few times. The chain couples TRBV5-5 to TRBJ1-5; maybe TRBD1 (5 bases). CDR3 length: 15 residues. Trimming stripped 1 base from V and 5 bases from J, with 13 bases between. Germline V gene lookup returns CDR1 SGHKS and CDR2 YYEKEE (reference sequence). CDR3 in amino acids: CASSLWGVPHQPQHF. In nucleotides, the CDR3 is TGTGCCAGCAGCTTGTGGGGGGTCCCTCATCAGCCCCAGCATTTT.

The chain joins TRBV5-8 to TRBJ2-1; TRBD2 agrees at 7 bases. CDR3 length: 13 amino acids. Germline trimming cut 1 base from V and 7 bases from J; bases unmatched to any gene: 2. Germline CDR1 reads SGHTS; CDR2 reads YDEGEE. The CDR3 DNA is TGTGCCAGCAGCTTGCCGGGAGGTAATGAGCAGTTCTTC. Encoded protein: CASSLPGGNEQFF. Filled out from reference TRBV5-8 and TRBJ2-1, the complete variable domain reads EAGVTQSPTHLIKTRGQQATLRCSPISGHTSVYWYQQALGLGLQFLLWYDEGEERNRGNFPPRFSGRQFPNYSSELNVNALELEDSALYLCASSLPGGNEQFFGPGTRLTVL.

The chain joins TRBV6-1 to TRBJ2-1, with a tentative D call TRBD2 (6 bases). This CDR3 contains 11 residues. Germline V gene data show CDR1 as MNHNS and CDR2 as SASEGT. Trimming cost V 5 bases and J 16 bases, with 15 bases left between them. The CDR3 DNA sequence: TGTGCCAGCAGTTCGGGACTGAGAATATTCTTC. Its translation is CASSSGLRIFF.

This chain connects TRBV7-2 to TRBJ2-5; TRBD2 might be the D (7 bases). CDR1 SGHTA and CDR2 FQGNSA come from the germline V gene. The V gene lost 5 bases and the J gene lost 4 bases, with 17 bases spanning the gap. The CDR3 sequence is 15 residues long. CDR3 region: CASSVVGGAGETQYF. DNA for the CDR3: TGTGCCAGCAGCGTCGTGGGGGGGGCAGGAGAGACCCAGTACTTC.

The chain's CDR3 is CAWSRLGGPGNTIYF. The CDR3 DNA follows: TGTGCCTGGAGCCGGTTGGGGGGCCCTGGAAACACCATATATTTT. V is TRBV30 and J is TRBJ1-3, with a possible D match to TRBD1 (6 bases). Trimming stripped 3 bases from V and 2 bases from J, with 14 bases between. The germline V gene has CDR1 GTSNPN and CDR2 SVGIG (reference sequence). The CDR3 is made up of 15 amino acids.

The rearrangement links TRBV11-2 to TRBJ2-5; D could derive from TRBD1 or TRBD2 (5 bases each). Germline V CDR1 and CDR2: SGHAT, FQNNGV. V lost 4 bases and J lost 2, with 11 bases in between. This CDR3 contains 14 residues. The CDR3 sequence is CASSSRDEQETQYF. The CDR3 DNA reads TGTGCCAGCAGCTCCCGGGACGAACAAGAGACCCAGTACTTC.